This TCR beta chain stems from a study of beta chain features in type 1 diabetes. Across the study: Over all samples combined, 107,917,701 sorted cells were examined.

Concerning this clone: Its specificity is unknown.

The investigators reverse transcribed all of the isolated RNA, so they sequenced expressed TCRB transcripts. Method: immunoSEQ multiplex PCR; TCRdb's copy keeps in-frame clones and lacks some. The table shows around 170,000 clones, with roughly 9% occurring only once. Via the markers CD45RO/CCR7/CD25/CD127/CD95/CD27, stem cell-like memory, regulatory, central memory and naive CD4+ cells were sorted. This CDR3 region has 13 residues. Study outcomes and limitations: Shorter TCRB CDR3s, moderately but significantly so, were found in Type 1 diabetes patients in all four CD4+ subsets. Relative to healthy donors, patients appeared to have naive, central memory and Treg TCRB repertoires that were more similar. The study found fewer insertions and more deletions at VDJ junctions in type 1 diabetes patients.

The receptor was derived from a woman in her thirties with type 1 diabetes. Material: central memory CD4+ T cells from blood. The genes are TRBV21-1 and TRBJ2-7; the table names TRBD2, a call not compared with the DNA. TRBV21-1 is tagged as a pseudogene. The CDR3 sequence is CASSRRAPGEQYF. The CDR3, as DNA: TGTGCCAGCTCCCGGAGGGCCCCGGGTGAGCAGTACTTC.